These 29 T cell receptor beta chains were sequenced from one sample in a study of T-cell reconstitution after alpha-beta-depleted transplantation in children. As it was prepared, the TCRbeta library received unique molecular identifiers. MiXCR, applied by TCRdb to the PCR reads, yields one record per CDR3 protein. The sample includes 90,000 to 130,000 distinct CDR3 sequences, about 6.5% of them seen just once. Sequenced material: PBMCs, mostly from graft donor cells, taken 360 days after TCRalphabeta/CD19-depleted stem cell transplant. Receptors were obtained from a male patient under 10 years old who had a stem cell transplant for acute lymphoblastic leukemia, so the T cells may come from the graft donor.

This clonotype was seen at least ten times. The CDR3 spells CATGRAGSGDTQYF. CDR3 DNA: TGTGCCACAGGCCGGGCAGGGTCTGGGGATACGCAGTATTTT. The chain combines TRBV2 with TRBJ2-3, with a possible D match to TRBD1 (5 bases). V lost 10 bases and J 6 bases, leaving 20 bases between the germline ends. Germline V gene lookup returns CDR1 SNHLY and CDR2 FYNNEI. This CDR3 comprises 14 residues.

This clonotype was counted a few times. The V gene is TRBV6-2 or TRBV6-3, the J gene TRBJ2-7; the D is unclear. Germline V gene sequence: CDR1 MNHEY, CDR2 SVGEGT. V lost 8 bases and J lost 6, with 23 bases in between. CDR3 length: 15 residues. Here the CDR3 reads CASCPTTDPASEQYF. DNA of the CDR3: TGTGCCAGCTGTCCTACGACGGACCCTGCCTCCGAGCAGTACTTC.

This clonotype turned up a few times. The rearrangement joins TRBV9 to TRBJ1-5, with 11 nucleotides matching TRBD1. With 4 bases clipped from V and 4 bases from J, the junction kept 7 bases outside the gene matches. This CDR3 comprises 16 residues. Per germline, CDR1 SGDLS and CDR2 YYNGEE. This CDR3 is CASSPSGQGANQPQHF. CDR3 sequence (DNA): TGTGCCAGCAGCCCTTCTGGACAGGGGGCGAATCAGCCCCAGCATTTT.

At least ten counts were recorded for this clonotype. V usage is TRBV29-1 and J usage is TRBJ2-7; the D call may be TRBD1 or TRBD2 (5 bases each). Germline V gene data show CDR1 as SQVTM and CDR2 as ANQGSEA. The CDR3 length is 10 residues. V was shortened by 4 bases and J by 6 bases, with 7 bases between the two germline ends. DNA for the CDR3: TGCAGCGTTGGAGGGGCCGAGCAGTACTTC. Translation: CSVGGAEQYF.

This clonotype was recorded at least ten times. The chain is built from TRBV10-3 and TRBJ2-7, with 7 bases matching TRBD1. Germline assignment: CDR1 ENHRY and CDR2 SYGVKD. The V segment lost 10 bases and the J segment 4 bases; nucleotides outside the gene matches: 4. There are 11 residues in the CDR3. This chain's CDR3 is CANGTEYEQYF. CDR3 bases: TGTGCCAACGGGACAGAATACGAGCAGTACTTC.

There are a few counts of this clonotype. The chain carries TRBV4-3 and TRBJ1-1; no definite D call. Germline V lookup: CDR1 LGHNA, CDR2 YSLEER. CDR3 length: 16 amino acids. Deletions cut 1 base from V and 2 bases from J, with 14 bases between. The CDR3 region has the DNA TGCGCCAGCAGCCAAGCCGCAGGTAGGAGCAACACTGAAGCTTTCTTT. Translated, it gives CASSQAAGRSNTEAFF.

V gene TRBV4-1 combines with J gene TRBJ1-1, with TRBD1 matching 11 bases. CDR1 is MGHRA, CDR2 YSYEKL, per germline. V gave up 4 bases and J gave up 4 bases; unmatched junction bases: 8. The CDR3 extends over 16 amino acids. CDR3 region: CASSLLGGTGGTEAFF. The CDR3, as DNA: TGCGCCAGCAGCCTCCTGGGCGGGACAGGGGGCACTGAAGCTTTCTTT.

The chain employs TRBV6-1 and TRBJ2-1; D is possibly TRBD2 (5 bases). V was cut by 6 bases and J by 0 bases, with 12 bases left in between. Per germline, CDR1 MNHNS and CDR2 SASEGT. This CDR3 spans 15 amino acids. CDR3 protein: CASRPYRGSYNEQFF. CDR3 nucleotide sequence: TGTGCCAGCAGACCATACCGGGGCTCCTACAATGAGCAGTTCTTC.

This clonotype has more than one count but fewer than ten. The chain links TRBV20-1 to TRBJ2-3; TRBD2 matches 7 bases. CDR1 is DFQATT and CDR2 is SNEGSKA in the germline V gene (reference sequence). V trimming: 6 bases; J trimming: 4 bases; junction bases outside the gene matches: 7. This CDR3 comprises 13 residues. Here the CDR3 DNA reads TGCAGTGCCGAGACTAGCCGTGCAGATACGCAGTATTTT. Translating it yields CSAETSRADTQYF.

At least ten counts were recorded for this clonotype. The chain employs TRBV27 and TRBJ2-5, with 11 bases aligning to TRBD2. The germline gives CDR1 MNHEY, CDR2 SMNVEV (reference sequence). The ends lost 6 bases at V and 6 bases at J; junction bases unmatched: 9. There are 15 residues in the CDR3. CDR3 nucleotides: TGTGCCAGCAGCACGACTAGCGGGATAAGACAGACCCAGTACTTC. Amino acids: CASSTTSGIRQTQYF.

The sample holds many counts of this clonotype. The CDR3 loop is CASSADGVGLRAGYTF. The CDR3 DNA sequence: TGCGCCAGCAGTGCCGATGGCGTCGGGTTGCGGGCAGGCTACACCTTC. V is TRBV10-2 and J is TRBJ1-2, with no clear D. V was trimmed by 4 bases and J by 8 bases, leaving 23 bases between them. The CDR3 contains 16 residues. CDR1 is WSHSY, CDR2 SAAADI, per germline.

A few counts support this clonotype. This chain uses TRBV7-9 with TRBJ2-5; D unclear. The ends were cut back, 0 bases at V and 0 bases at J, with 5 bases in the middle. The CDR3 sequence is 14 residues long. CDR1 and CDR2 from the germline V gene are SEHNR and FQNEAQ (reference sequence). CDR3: CASSLAGNQETQYF. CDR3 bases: TGTGCCAGCAGCTTAGCTGGGAACCAAGAGACCCAGTACTTC.

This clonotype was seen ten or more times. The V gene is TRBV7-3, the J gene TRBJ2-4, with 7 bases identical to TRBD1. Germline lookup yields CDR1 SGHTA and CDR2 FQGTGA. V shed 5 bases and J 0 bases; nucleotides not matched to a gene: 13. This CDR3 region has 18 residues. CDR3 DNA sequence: TGTGCCAGCAGCCCGGGACAGATTTTGGACCTAGCCAAAAACATTCAGTACTTC. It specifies CASSPGQILDLAKNIQYF.

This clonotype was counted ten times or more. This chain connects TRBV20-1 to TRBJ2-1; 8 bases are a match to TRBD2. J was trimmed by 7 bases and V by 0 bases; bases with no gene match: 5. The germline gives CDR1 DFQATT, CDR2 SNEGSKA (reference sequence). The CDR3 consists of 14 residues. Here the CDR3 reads CSARERAGVNEQFF. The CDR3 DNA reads TGCAGTGCTAGAGAAAGAGCGGGAGTAAATGAGCAGTTCTTC.

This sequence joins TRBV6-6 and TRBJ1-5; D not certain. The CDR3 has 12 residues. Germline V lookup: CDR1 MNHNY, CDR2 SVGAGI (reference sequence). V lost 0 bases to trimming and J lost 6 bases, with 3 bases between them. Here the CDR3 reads CASSYSGQPQHF. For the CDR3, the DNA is TGTGCCAGCAGTTACTCGGGTCAGCCCCAGCATTTT.

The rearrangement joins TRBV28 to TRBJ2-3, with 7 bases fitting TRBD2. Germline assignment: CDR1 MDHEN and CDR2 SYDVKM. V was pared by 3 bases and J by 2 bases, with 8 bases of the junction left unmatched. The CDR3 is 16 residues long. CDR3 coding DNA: TGTGCCAGCAGTTTTTCCGGGGGGTGGCTCACAGATACGCAGTATTTT. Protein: CASSFSGGWLTDTQYF.

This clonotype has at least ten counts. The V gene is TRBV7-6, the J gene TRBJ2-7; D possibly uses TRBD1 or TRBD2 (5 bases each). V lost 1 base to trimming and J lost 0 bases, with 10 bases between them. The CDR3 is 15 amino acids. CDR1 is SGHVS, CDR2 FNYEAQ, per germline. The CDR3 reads CASSLGKGPSYEQYF. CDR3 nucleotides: TGTGCCAGCAGCTTAGGGAAGGGACCCTCCTACGAGCAGTACTTC.

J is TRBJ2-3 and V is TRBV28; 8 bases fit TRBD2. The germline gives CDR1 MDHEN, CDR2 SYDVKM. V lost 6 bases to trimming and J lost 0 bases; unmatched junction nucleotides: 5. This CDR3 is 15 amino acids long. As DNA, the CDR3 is TGTGCCAGCAGCCCTAGCGGGTATAGCACAGATACGCAGTATTTT. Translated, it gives CASSPSGYSTDTQYF.

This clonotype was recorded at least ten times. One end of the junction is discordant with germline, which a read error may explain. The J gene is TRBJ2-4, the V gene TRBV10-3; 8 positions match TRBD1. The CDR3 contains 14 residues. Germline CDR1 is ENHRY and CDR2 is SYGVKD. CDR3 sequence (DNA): TGTGCCATCAGAGGGGACAGGTCAAGGGACATTCAGTGCTTC. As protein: CAIRGDRSRDIQCF.

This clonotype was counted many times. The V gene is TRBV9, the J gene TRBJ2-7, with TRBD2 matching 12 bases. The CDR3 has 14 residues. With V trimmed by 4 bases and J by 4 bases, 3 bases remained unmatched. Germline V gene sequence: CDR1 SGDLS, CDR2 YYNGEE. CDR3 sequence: CASSLGTSGYEQYF. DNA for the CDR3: TGTGCCAGCAGCCTCGGGACTAGCGGGTACGAGCAGTACTTC.

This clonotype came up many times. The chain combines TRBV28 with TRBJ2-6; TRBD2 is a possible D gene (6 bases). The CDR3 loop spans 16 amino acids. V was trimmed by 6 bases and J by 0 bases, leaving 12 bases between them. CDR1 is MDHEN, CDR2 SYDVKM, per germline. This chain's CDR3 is CASSLSGTSGANVLTF. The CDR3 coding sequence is TGTGCCAGCAGCCTTAGCGGAACCTCTGGGGCCAACGTCCTGACTTTC.

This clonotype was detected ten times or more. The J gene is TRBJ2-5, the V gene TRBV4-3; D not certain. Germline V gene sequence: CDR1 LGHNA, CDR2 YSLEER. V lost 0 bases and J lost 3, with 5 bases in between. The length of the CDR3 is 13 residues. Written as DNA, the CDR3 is TGCGCCAGCAGCCAAGAGCTAGAAGAGACCCAGTACTTC. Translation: CASSQELEETQYF.

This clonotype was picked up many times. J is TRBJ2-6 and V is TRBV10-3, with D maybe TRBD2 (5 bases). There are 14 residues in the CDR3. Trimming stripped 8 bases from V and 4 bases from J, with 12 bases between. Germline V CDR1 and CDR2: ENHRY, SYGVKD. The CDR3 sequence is CAIAGAPGANVLTF. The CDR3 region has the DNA TGTGCCATCGCGGGTGCCCCCGGGGCCAACGTCCTGACTTTC.

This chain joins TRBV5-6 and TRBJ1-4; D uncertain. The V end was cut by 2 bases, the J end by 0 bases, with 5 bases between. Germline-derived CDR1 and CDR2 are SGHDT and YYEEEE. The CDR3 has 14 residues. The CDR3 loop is CASSLPATNEKLFF. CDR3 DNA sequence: TGTGCCAGCAGCTTACCAGCAACTAATGAAAAACTGTTTTTT.

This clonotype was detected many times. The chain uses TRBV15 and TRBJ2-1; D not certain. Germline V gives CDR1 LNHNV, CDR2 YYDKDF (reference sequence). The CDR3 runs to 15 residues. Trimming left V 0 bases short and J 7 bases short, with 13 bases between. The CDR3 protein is CATSRDLQPGNEQFF. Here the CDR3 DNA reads TGTGCCACCAGCAGAGATCTCCAGCCCGGGAATGAGCAGTTCTTC.

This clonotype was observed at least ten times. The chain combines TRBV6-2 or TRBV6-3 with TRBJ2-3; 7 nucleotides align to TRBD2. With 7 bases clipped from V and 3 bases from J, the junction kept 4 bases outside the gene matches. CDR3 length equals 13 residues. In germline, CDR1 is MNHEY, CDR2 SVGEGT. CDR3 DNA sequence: TGTGCCAGCACCGGGCGGGGGACAGATACGCAGTATTTT. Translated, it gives CASTGRGTDTQYF.

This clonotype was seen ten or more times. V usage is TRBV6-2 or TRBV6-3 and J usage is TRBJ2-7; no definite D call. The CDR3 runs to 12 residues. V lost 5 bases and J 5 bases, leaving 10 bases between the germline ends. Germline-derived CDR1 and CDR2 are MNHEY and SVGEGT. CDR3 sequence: CASSPQVHEQYF. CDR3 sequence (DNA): TGTGCCAGCAGTCCCCAGGTCCACGAGCAGTACTTC.

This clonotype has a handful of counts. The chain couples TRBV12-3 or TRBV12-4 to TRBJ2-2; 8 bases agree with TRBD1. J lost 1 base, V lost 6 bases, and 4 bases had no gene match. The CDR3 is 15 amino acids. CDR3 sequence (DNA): TGTGCCAGCAGCCGGGACAGGATGAACACCGGGGAGCTGTTTTTT. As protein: CASSRDRMNTGELFF.

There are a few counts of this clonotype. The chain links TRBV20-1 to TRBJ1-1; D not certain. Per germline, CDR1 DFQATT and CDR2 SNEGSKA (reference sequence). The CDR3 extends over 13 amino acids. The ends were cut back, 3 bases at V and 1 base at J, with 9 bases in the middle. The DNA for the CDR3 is TGCAGTGCTAGGATCCAAAAGAACACTGAAGCTTTCTTT. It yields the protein CSARIQKNTEAFF.